The TCR beta chain under discussion was sequenced for a study of control samples from healthy donors and cancer patients. Measured with immunoSEQ multiplex PCR; TCRdb has only the in-frame clones, and not every one. Seen here are 30,000 to 35,000 clones, 94% observed once, and the top ten hold approximately 6.6%. The CDR3 consists of 15 residues. Germline assignment: CDR1 KGHSH and CDR2 LQKENI. V was cut by 6 bases and J by 0 bases, with 12 bases left in between. The chain joins TRBV18 to TRBJ1-3; D ambiguous. This TCR was recovered from a man between 60 and 75 years old in good health. The sequenced sample was blood. CDR3 bases: TGTGCCAGCTCCCCCACCGCGCTCTCTGGAAACACCATATATTTT. This sequence encodes CASSPTALSGNTIYF. Together with reference TRBV18 and TRBJ1-3, the CDR3 gives the full variable domain: NAGVMQNPRHLVRRRGQEARLRCSPMKGHSHVYWYRQLPEEGLKFMVYLQKENIIDESGMPKERFSAEFPKEGPSILRIQQVVRGDSAAYFCASSPTALSGNTIYFGEGSWLTVV.